A selection of T cell receptor beta chains follows, all from one sample in a study of vaccination and CD4 T cells after COVID-19. TCRdb processed the PCR reads anew with MiXCR; each CDR3 protein has one entry. This sample has more than 8,000 distinct CDR3 sequences; less than 60% occur once, and the top ten carry roughly half. For these TCRs, the target antigens are not known. Sequencing input: CD4+ T cells from blood, cultured in vitro. Receptors originate from a human donor who had recovered from COVID-19. Both conserved end residues are part of each CDR3. D genes are given only for firm matches. Expanded clones get a size class; other rows say once, few or many, or leave the size out.

d_gene	v_gene	abundance	j_gene	CDR3nt	CDR3aa
TRBD2	TRBV7-2	.	TRBJ2-5	TGTGCCAGCAGCTTACAGCGGGGGGGCGGGGAGACCCAGTACTTC	CASSLQRGGGETQYF
.	TRBV6-1	few	TRBJ1-2	TGTGCCAGCAGTGGCGGGTTCAACTATGGCTACACCTTC	CASSGGFNYGYTF
.	TRBV19	.	TRBJ1-2	TGTGCCAGTAGTATAAGTGTGCGCTACACCTTC	CASSISVRYTF
TRBD1	TRBV5-8	.	TRBJ1-1	TGTGCCACAGCTCCCTGGAACCAGGGGGGAAACACTGAAGCTTTCTTT	CATAPWNQGGNTEAFF
.	TRBV7-4	.	TRBJ1-1	TGTGCCAGCAGCGTAGATCAACGTACTGAAGCTTTCTTT	CASSVDQRTEAFF
.	TRBV25-1	few	TRBJ1-1	TGTGCCAGCCCCAGAGGGGGGGGGGGTAAAAACACTGAAGCTTTCTTT	CASPRGGGGKNTEAFF
.	TRBV2	few	TRBJ2-3	TGTGCCAGCACTAGTAGCAGGGGCACAGATACGCAGTATTTT	CASTSSRGTDTQYF
.	TRBV7-9	.	TRBJ2-3	TGTGCCAGCAGCCCCGGTATGGGCCGTGGCACAGATACGCAGTATTTT	CASSPGMGRGTDTQYF
TRBD2	TRBV7-9	.	TRBJ2-4	TGTGCCAGCAGCCAGCCGGGACTAGAAAACATTCAGTACTTC	CASSQPGLENIQYF
TRBD1	TRBV5-4	.	TRBJ2-5	TGTGCCAGCAGGGGACAGGTCCAAGAGACCCAGTACTTC	CASRGQVQETQYF
.	TRBV3-1	.	TRBJ1-1	TGTGCCAGCAGCCAAGGGCAGGGGAACACTGAAGCTTTCTTT	CASSQGQGNTEAFF
.	TRBV6-2/TRBV6-3	.	TRBJ1-3	TGTGCCAGCAGTTACAGGGCTTTTATTCTCTCTGGAAACACCATATATTTT	CASSYRAFILSGNTIYF
TRBD1	TRBV6-1	few	TRBJ1-6	TGTGCCAGCATCGGACAGGGGATCCCCAAATGGAATTCACCCCTCCACTTT	CASIGQGIPKWNSPLHF
.	TRBV19	few	TRBJ1-2	TGTGCCAGTAGTATCGTACAGGGCTTAGGAGGGAACTATGGCTACACCTTC	CASSIVQGLGGNYGYTF
.	TRBV2	.	TRBJ1-3	TGTGCCAGCAGAAGGGCGGTCTCCACCCCTGGAAACACCATATATTTT	CASRRAVSTPGNTIYF
.	TRBV7-2	.	TRBJ2-5	TGTGCCAGCAGCCCAATTGGAGGCGAGACCCAGTACTTC	CASSPIGGETQYF
.	TRBV7-2	.	TRBJ1-3	TGTGCCAGCAGCTCTCAGGTTATCTCTGGAAACACCATATATTTT	CASSSQVISGNTIYF
.	TRBV6-1	.	TRBJ2-7	TGTGCCAGCAGTATCAGGGGAACCACCTACGAGCAGTACTTC	CASSIRGTTYEQYF
.	TRBV6-4	few	TRBJ2-3	TGTGCCAGCACCCGGGTAGGGGATAATACGCAGTATTTT	CASTRVGDNTQYF
TRBD1	TRBV6-4	.	TRBJ1-2	TGTGCCAGCAGTGACCGGAACAGGGGCAGCTACACCTTC	CASSDRNRGSYTF
TRBD1	TRBV12-3/TRBV12-4	few	TRBJ1-2	TGTGCCAGCAGCTGGGGGACAGACTATGGCTACACCTTC	CASSWGTDYGYTF
.	TRBV7-2	few	TRBJ1-2	TGTGCCAGCAGCCTTACAGTAGGTGGCTACACCTTC	CASSLTVGGYTF
.	TRBV20-1	few	TRBJ1-2	TGCAGTGCTTCTTCGGGGGCGTTAGGTCACTATGGCTACACCTTC	CSASSGALGHYGYTF
.	TRBV30	once	TRBJ1-4	TGTGCCTGGAGTCCGCACAGGACCCTTGAAAAACTGTTTTTT	CAWSPHRTLEKLFF
TRBD2	TRBV12-3/TRBV12-4	few	TRBJ2-1	TGTGCCAGCAGTCACACTAGCGGCACCTACAATGAGCAGTTCTTC	CASSHTSGTYNEQFF
.	TRBV5-3	.	TRBJ2-3	TGTGCCAGAAGCCCCAAGGGGGCGGGGATCACAGATACGCAGTATTTT	CARSPKGAGITDTQYF
.	TRBV12-3/TRBV12-4	once	TRBJ1-5	TGTGCCAGCAGTTTAAAGGGGGGAGCTAATCAGCCCCAGCATTTT	CASSLKGGANQPQHF
.	TRBV12-3/TRBV12-4	few	TRBJ2-5	TGTGCCAGCAGTTTAATGGGGGGGCGCAAAAAGACCCAGTACTTC	CASSLMGGRKKTQYF
TRBD1	TRBV6-1	few	TRBJ1-3	TGTGCCAGCAGCCCGGGACAGGGGTCTGACACCATATATTTT	CASSPGQGSDTIYF
.	TRBV11-3	.	TRBJ2-2	TGTGCCAGCAGAACAAAACGCGGGGGCGACACCGGGGAGCTGTTTTTT	CASRTKRGGDTGELFF
.	TRBV21-1	.	TRBJ2-3	TGTGCCAGCAGCCTGGGACTAGCGCATAGCACAGATACGCAGTATTTT	CASSLGLAHSTDTQYF
.	TRBV6-1	few	TRBJ1-5	TGTGCCAGCCACAGGACAGCCGGAAGCAATCAGCCCCAGCATTTT	CASHRTAGSNQPQHF
.	TRBV20-1	.	TRBJ1-3	TGCAGTGCTAGAGATCGCACGGGGCGCTCTGGAAACACCATATATTTT	CSARDRTGRSGNTIYF
.	TRBV20-1	.	TRBJ2-7	TGCAGTGCCAAGGACCCAAGCAGAGGCTACGAGCAGTACTTC	CSAKDPSRGYEQYF
.	TRBV20-1	.	TRBJ1-4	TGCAGTGCTAGAGCTCACGCAGTCCCCCGAAATGAAAAACTGTTTTTT	CSARAHAVPRNEKLFF
.	TRBV7-2	.	TRBJ2-3	TGTGCCAGCAGCTTAGGGATAACTACAGATACGCAGTATTTT	CASSLGITTDTQYF
.	TRBV10-1	.	TRBJ2-1	TGCGCCAGCAGTGAGTTCGAGGGGCCCACCAATGAGCAGTTCTTC	CASSEFEGPTNEQFF
.	TRBV6-1	.	TRBJ1-1	TGTGCCAGCAGTGAACTGTGGCTTTTGAACACTGAAGCTTTCTTT	CASSELWLLNTEAFF
.	TRBV30	.	TRBJ1-3	TGTGCCTGGAGCCAGGGGAATGGAAACACCATATATTTT	CAWSQGNGNTIYF
.	TRBV30	medium-sized	TRBJ1-6	TGTGCCTGGAGCCCCCTTGGTGGGTATAATTCACCCCTCCACTTT	CAWSPLGGYNSPLHF
.	TRBV6-1	few	TRBJ1-4	TGTGCCAGCGGAAATAGAGGCTGGTTTGAAAAACTGTTTTTT	CASGNRGWFEKLFF
TRBD1	TRBV2	few	TRBJ1-4	TGTGCCAGCAGTGGGGACAGTCGGAAACTGTTTTTT	CASSGDSRKLFF
TRBD1	TRBV6-1	.	TRBJ2-7	TGTGCCAGCAGTGGCCCGACAGGGGGAGGCCTCTCCTACGAGCAGTACTTC	CASSGPTGGGLSYEQYF
.	TRBV6-1	.	TRBJ2-4	TGTGCCAGCGGGCAGGGACTTGTCAAAAACATTCAGTACTTC	CASGQGLVKNIQYF
TRBD2	TRBV5-1	.	TRBJ2-5	TGCGCCAGCAGTCCCCTAGCGGGGGTGGAGACCCAGTACTTC	CASSPLAGVETQYF
.	TRBV6-5	few	TRBJ2-7	TGTGCCAGCAGTTCCTGGCGCGGGGCCTACGAGCAGTACTTC	CASSSWRGAYEQYF
.	TRBV11-3	.	TRBJ1-1	TGTGCCAGCAGCTTGGCAGGGCCCCTGGTAAACACTGAAGCTTTCTTT	CASSLAGPLVNTEAFF
.	TRBV5-6	.	TRBJ2-3	TGTGCCAGCAGCCTCGATATGGCAGGGGCCACAGATACGCAGTATTTT	CASSLDMAGATDTQYF
.	TRBV20-1	.	TRBJ2-1	TGCAGTGCTAGAGGGGGAAGGGGCAATGAGCAGTTCTTC	CSARGGRGNEQFF
.	TRBV29-1	.	TRBJ1-1	TGCAGCGTTGGAAGCTACCTGTGGACTGAAGCTTTCTTT	CSVGSYLWTEAFF